A selection of T cell receptor beta chains follows, all from one sample in a study of T cell changes during pregnancy in multiple sclerosis. Sequencing used immunoSEQ multiplex PCR; TCRdb keeps in-frame clones, though not all of them. The profile shows about 43,000 clones, under 90% of them singletons. Sequencing used peripheral blood, obtained in the second trimester of pregnancy. The receptors shown here come from a female donor in good health, enrolled as a control in a pregnancy study. CDR3s include the opening cysteine and the closing phenylalanine or tryptophan. Fields, in order: CDR3 protein, CDR3 DNA, J gene, V gene, clone size, D gene. The D gene is left open where the match is weak. Size is omitted from some rows. Given values are once, few, many or a class for expanded clones.

CASSTRTATDTQYF | TGTGCCAGCAGCACCAGGACAGCCACAGATACGCAGTATTTT | TRBJ2-3 | TRBV11-3 | NA | NA
CASGLVRVHEQFF | TGTGCTAGTGGTTTGGTAAGAGTCCATGAGCAGTTCTTC | TRBJ2-1 | TRBV12-5 | NA | NA
CASSIFLGQGPSTGELFF | TGTGCCAGTAGTATTTTCCTGGGACAGGGCCCCAGCACCGGGGAGCTGTTTTTT | TRBJ2-2 | TRBV19 | few | TRBD1
CASSSFSRDEQFF | TGTGCCAGCAGCTCGTTTTCACGCGATGAGCAGTTCTTC | TRBJ2-1 | TRBV9 | NA | NA
CASSLSGQINEKLFF | TGTGCCAGCAGTCTATCAGGGCAGATTAATGAAAAACTGTTTTTT | TRBJ1-4 | TRBV5-4 | NA | NA
CASSPPWGTKENRGFF | TGTGCCAGCTCACCACCGTGGGGCACGAAAGAGAATAGAGGGTTCTTC | TRBJ2-1 | TRBV18 | NA | NA
CASSLHGQGSSYNEQFF | TGTGCCAGCAGTTTACACGGACAGGGAAGCTCCTACAATGAGCAGTTCTTC | TRBJ2-1 | TRBV27 | NA | TRBD1
CASSPGWSANYGYTF | TGTGCCAGCAGCCCGGGATGGTCGGCGAACTATGGCTACACCTTC | TRBJ1-2 | TRBV11-2 | NA | NA
CASSHGLAESDTQYF | TGTGCCAGCAGCCATGGACTAGCGGAGTCAGATACGCAGTATTTT | TRBJ2-3 | TRBV7-9 | NA | TRBD2
CASSEWWAPYEQYF | TGTGCCAGCAGTGAATGGTGGGCCCCCTACGAGCAGTACTTC | TRBJ2-7 | TRBV2 | NA | NA
CASSEAPHWDRGRNEQYF | TGTGCCAGCAGTGAAGCGCCTCATTGGGACAGGGGACGGAATGAGCAGTACTTC | TRBJ2-7 | TRBV6-1 | NA | TRBD1
CASSRLPVAGGNNEQFF | TGTGCCAGCAGTCGTTTACCAGTAGCTGGAGGGAACAATGAGCAGTTCTTC | TRBJ2-1 | TRBV27 | NA | NA
CASSFTSGGETQYF | TGTGCCAGTAGTTTCACTAGCGGGGGGGAGACCCAGTACTTC | TRBJ2-5 | TRBV19 | NA | TRBD2
CASSSQGQANTEAFF | TGCGCCAGCAGCTCCCAGGGACAGGCGAACACTGAAGCTTTCTTT | TRBJ1-1 | TRBV5-1 | NA | TRBD1
CATSRRVEYGYTF | TGTGCCACCAGCCGACGAGTGGAGTATGGCTACACCTTC | TRBJ1-2 | TRBV15 | NA | NA
CASSINTRVEQFF | TGTGCCAGTAGTATAAACACGAGGGTGGAGCAGTTCTTC | TRBJ2-1 | TRBV19 | NA | NA
CASSLGGQGDGSNQPQHF | TGCGCCAGCAGCTTGGGGGGACAGGGGGATGGTAGCAATCAGCCCCAGCATTTT | TRBJ1-5 | TRBV5-1 | NA | TRBD1
CASSPLQGMNTEAFF | TGTGCTAGCAGCCCATTACAGGGAATGAACACTGAAGCTTTCTTT | TRBJ1-1 | TRBV7-7 | NA | NA
CASGLDPPRGEQYF | TGTGCTAGTGGTTTGGACCCCCCGCGCGGCGAGCAGTACTTC | TRBJ2-7 | TRBV12-5 | NA | NA
CASSVELAGHQNIQYF | TGTGCCAGCAGCGTAGAACTAGCGGGACACCAAAACATTCAGTACTTC | TRBJ2-4 | TRBV9 | once | TRBD2
CATSPEGLRDRDNSPLHF | TGTGCCACCAGCCCAGAAGGATTACGGGACAGGGACAATTCACCCCTCCACTTT | TRBJ1-6 | TRBV15 | NA | TRBD1
CASSTKGATYEQYF | TGTGCCAGCAGTACAAAGGGGGCTACCTACGAGCAGTACTTC | TRBJ2-7 | TRBV6-6 | NA | TRBD1
CASSRGQVITEAFF | TGTGCCAGCAGCCGAGGACAGGTTATCACTGAAGCTTTCTTT | TRBJ1-1 | TRBV11-2 | NA | TRBD1
CASSRTGDTGELFF | TGTGCCAGTAGTCGGACAGGGGACACCGGGGAGCTGTTTTTT | TRBJ2-2 | TRBV19 | NA | TRBD1
CASSASGSSYNEQFF | TGTGCCAGCAGCGCAAGCGGGAGCTCCTACAATGAGCAGTTCTTC | TRBJ2-1 | TRBV7-9 | NA | TRBD2
CASSSAGTGPYEQYF | TGTGCCAGCAGCTCCGCCGGGACTGGCCCCTACGAGCAGTACTTC | TRBJ2-7 | TRBV9 | NA | NA
CATSTGGNQPQHF | TGTGCCACCAGCACAGGGGGCAATCAGCCCCAGCATTTT | TRBJ1-5 | TRBV15 | NA | NA
CSVGTDMNTEAFF | TGCAGCGTTGGGACGGACATGAACACTGAAGCTTTCTTT | TRBJ1-1 | TRBV29-1 | few | NA
CASSPSSGRENTQYF | TGTGCCAGCTCACCATCTAGCGGGAGGGAAAATACGCAGTATTTT | TRBJ2-3 | TRBV18 | NA | TRBD2
CAWSVPRTGYHEQYF | TGTGCCTGGAGTGTACCAAGGACAGGGTACCACGAGCAGTACTTC | TRBJ2-7 | TRBV30 | NA | TRBD1
CASSLGGIGYTF | TGTGCCAGCAGTCTCGGCGGTATTGGCTACACCTTC | TRBJ1-2 | TRBV9 | NA | NA
CAWATGSTSNQPQHF | TGTGCCTGGGCCACAGGATCCACCAGCAATCAGCCCCAGCATTTT | TRBJ1-5 | TRBV30 | NA | NA
CASSFMSTEAFF | TGTGCCAGCAGCTTTATGAGCACTGAAGCTTTCTTT | TRBJ1-1 | TRBV5-6 | few | NA
CASSQGSTGIKGRVLPIYGYTF | TGTGCCAGCAGCCAAGGCTCGACAGGAATCAAAGGTCGGGTACTTCCGATCTATGGCTACACCTTC | TRBJ1-2 | TRBV14 | once | NA
CASAPRGRDTGELFF | TGTGCCAGCGCTCCCAGGGGGCGCGACACCGGGGAGCTGTTTTTT | TRBJ2-2 | TRBV25-1 | NA | TRBD1
CASSLRQAYEQYF | TGTGCCAGCAGCCTCCGACAGGCCTACGAGCAGTACTTC | TRBJ2-7 | TRBV5-5 | NA | NA
CASSPGSGVPYGYTF | TGTGCCAGCAGCCCGGGGTCAGGGGTCCCCTATGGCTACACCTTC | TRBJ1-2 | TRBV9 | NA | NA
CASSLGGTPVGNEQFF | TGTGCCAGCAGCTTGGGCGGGACTCCGGTAGGTAATGAGCAGTTCTTC | TRBJ2-1 | TRBV5-6 | once | NA
CASSLPQGRNQPQHF | TGTGCCAGCAGTTTACCACAGGGACGCAATCAGCCCCAGCATTTT | TRBJ1-5 | TRBV28 | NA | NA
CASSPALSGPGEKLFF | TGTGCCAGCAGCCCGGCGCTTAGCGGGCCAGGGGAAAAACTGTTTTTT | TRBJ1-4 | TRBV4-2 | NA | NA
CSVEDRISGNTIYF | TGCAGCGTTGAAGACAGGATCTCTGGAAACACCATATATTTT | TRBJ1-3 | TRBV29-1 | NA | NA
CASSWGSLPNYGYTF | TGTGCCAGCAGCTGGGGCAGTTTGCCTAACTATGGCTACACCTTC | TRBJ1-2 | TRBV13 | NA | NA
CASSAGQGALGYTF | TGTGCCAGCAGCGCGGGACAGGGGGCTCTCGGCTACACCTTC | TRBJ1-2 | TRBV5-6 | NA | TRBD1
CASSLETSRGGDTQYF | TGTGCCAGCAGCTTAGAAACTAGCCGGGGCGGGGATACGCAGTATTTT | TRBJ2-3 | TRBV11-3 | NA | NA
CAISGQGAIEAFF | TGTGCCATCAGTGGACAGGGGGCTATTGAAGCTTTCTTT | TRBJ1-1 | TRBV10-3 | NA | TRBD1
CASSSGQSVMNTEAFF | TGTGCCAGCAGCTCTGGACAGTCTGTTATGAACACTGAAGCTTTCTTT | TRBJ1-1 | TRBV5-4 | NA | NA
CASSLEQGLQNQPQHF | TGTGCCAGCAGCTTAGAACAGGGGCTCCAAAATCAGCCCCAGCATTTT | TRBJ1-5 | TRBV7-8 | NA | TRBD1
CASSLGTGTVGYGYTF | TGCGCCAGCAGCTTGGGTACCGGGACAGTGGGCTATGGCTACACCTTC | TRBJ1-2 | TRBV5-1 | NA | TRBD1